The sequence of this TCR beta chain was determined in a study of vaccination and CD4 T cells after COVID-19. Turning to the study itself: Sampling that followed vaccination took place a median about 75 days after dose two, within a range of 14 to 241. The stimulus for the cells was overlapping spike peptides derived from SARS-CoV-2, HCoV-NL63, HCoV-OC43 and HCoV-229E.

The germline V and J ends were trimmed by 4 bases and 10 bases, with 11 bases remaining between them. Germline CDR1 SGHTA, CDR2 FQGNSA. The CDR3 contains 13 residues. Comments on this clonotype: What it binds is not known.

Treatment defined: roughly 10-day PBMC culture with coronavirus spike peptide pools or control peptides (ViraFEST assay). CD4+ T-cell collection from the unexposed donor predated the COVID-19 pandemic (2011-2018). Sequencing of the DNA from cultured CD4+ T cells was carried out with the Oncomine TCR Beta short-read assay. TCRdb passed the PCR reads through MiXCR, listing each CDR3 protein once. The table includes roughly 6,100 distinct CDR3 sequences, roughly 44% detected once. The sequence came from a human donor in good health. The material sequenced was CD4+ T cells from blood, cultured in vitro. The V gene is TRBV7-2, the J gene TRBJ1-6, with D unclear. The CDR3 DNA is TGTGCCAGCAGCTACGCGTCGGAATCACCCCTCCACTTT. Translated: CASSYASESPLHF.